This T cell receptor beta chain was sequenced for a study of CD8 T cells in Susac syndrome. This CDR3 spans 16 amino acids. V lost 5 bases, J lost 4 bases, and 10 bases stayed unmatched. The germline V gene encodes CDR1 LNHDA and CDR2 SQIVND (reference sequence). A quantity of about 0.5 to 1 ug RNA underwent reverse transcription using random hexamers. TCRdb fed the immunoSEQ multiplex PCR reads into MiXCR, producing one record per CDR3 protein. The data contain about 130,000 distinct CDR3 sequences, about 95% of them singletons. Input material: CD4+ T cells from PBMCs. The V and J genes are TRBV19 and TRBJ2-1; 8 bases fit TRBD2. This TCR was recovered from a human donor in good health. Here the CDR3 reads CASSPTERGFYNEQFF. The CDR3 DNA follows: TGTGCCAGTAGTCCGACCGAGCGGGGGTTTTACAATGAGCAGTTCTTC.